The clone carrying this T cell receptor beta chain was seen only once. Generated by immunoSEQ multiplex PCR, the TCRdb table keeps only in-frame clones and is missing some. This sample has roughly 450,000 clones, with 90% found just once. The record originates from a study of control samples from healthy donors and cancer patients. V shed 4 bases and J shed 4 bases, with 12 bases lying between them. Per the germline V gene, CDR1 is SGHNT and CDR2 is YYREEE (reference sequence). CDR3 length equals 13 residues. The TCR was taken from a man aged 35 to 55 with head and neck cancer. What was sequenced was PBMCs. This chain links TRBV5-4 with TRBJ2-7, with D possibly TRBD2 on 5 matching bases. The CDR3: CASSPGGSYEQYF. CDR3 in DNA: TGTGCCAGCAGCCCTGGAGGTTCTTACGAGCAGTACTTC.